This passage covers 11 T cell receptor beta chains from one sample sequenced in a study of cytomegalovirus exposure and HLA in healthy donors. 60 Vbeta and 13 Jbeta primers were used in PCR. The table came from immunoSEQ multiplex PCR; TCRdb's copy has only in-frame clones and leaves some out. Of roughly 220,000 clones detected, approximately 80% appear once; the ten largest clones hold 2.9%. The material sequenced was PBMCs. The source is a man between 25 and 39 years old in good health and CMV-seronegative.

This clone was seen once. This chain links TRBV15 with TRBJ1-6, with TRBD1 matching 9 bases. CDR1 and CDR2 (germline): LNHNV, YYDKDF (reference sequence). V shed 3 bases and J 10 bases; nucleotides not matched to a gene: 13. The CDR3 covers 17 residues. CDR3 DNA sequence: TGTGCCACCAGCAGGATAGCCGGGACAGGGTGGGGGTCACCCCTCCACTTT. Encoded protein: CATSRIAGTGWGSPLHF.

The genes are TRBV9 and TRBJ1-1, with a possible D match to TRBD1 (6 bases). This CDR3 comprises 13 residues. Trimming took 3 bases from V and 5 from J, leaving 11 bases between them. From germline, CDR1 is SGDLS and CDR2 YYNGEE. The CDR3 sequence: CASSGRGSTEAFF. As DNA, the CDR3 is TGTGCCAGCAGCGGAAGGGGGAGTACTGAAGCTTTCTTT. Based on the CDR3 plus reference TRBV9 and TRBJ1-1, the full variable domain is DSGVTQTPKHLITATGQRVTLRCSPRSGDLSVYWYQQSLDQGLQFLIQYYNGEERAKGNILERFSAQQFPDLHSELNLSSLELGDSALYFCASSGRGSTEAFFGQGTRLTVV.

J is TRBJ1-4 and V is TRBV14, with 10 nucleotides matching TRBD1. With V trimmed by 4 bases and J by 7 bases, 6 bases remained unmatched. The CDR3 contains 15 residues. Per germline, CDR1 SGHDN and CDR2 FVKESK. CDR3 DNA sequence: TGTGCCAGCAGCCTACGGACAGGGGGTTTTGAAAAACTGTTTTTT. It specifies CASSLRTGGFEKLFF.

The chain couples TRBV6-1 to TRBJ1-5, with D perhaps matching TRBD1 (6 bases). V was pared by 6 bases and J by 3 bases, with 15 bases between. Germline V gene data show CDR1 as MNHNS and CDR2 as SASEGT. The CDR3 contains 15 residues. CDR3 loop: CASRVGQGNNQPQHF. For the CDR3, the DNA is TGTGCCAGCAGGGTGGGGCAGGGGAACAATCAGCCCCAGCATTTT.

The chain couples TRBV28 to TRBJ1-2, with D unresolved. Germline V gene data show CDR1 as MDHEN and CDR2 as SYDVKM. With 5 bases removed from V and 8 bases from J, the gap between germline ends came to 12 bases. The CDR3 covers 12 residues. The CDR3 is CASSPDSGGYTF. DNA for the CDR3: TGTGCCAGCAGTCCGGACTCGGGGGGCTACACCTTC.

As for this clone: One end of the junction varies from germline; a read error may be responsible. V and J are TRBV2 and TRBJ1-2, with D unclear. Germline CDR1 and CDR2: SNHLY and FYNNEI. CDR3 length: 14 amino acids. The CDR3 loop is CAGSPARGNYGYTF. The CDR3 DNA is TGTGCCGGCAGCCCCGCACGGGGTAACTATGGCTACACCTTC.

This chain uses TRBV7-9 with TRBJ1-2, with a weak D call TRBD1 (5 bases). From germline, CDR1 is SEHNR and CDR2 FQNEAQ (reference sequence). V was cut by 3 bases and J by 1 base, with 9 bases left in between. The CDR3 covers 14 residues. The CDR3 DNA is TGTGCCAGCAGCTTGACAGCCGTTAACTATGGCTACACCTTC. This sequence encodes CASSLTAVNYGYTF.

This clone was counted once. The rearrangement links TRBV5-4 to TRBJ2-5; 7 positions match TRBD2. The CDR3 extends over 16 amino acids. Unmatched junction bases numbered 10, after V lost 4 bases and J lost 1 base. Germline V lookup: CDR1 SGHNT, CDR2 YYREEE (reference sequence). For the CDR3, the DNA is TGTGCCAGCAGCGAAACCGGGACTACCTTCCAAGAGACCCAGTACTTC. Translated, it gives CASSETGTTFQETQYF.

The chain links TRBV28 to TRBJ2-7, with D maybe TRBD2 (6 bases). Germline CDR1 reads MDHEN; CDR2 reads SYDVKM. The CDR3 sequence is 15 residues long. With 4 bases removed from V and 0 bases from J, the gap between germline ends came to 13 bases. The CDR3 is CASSSNSGHSYEQYF. CDR3 DNA sequence: TGTGCCAGCAGTTCGAATAGCGGTCACTCCTACGAGCAGTACTTC.

This chain links TRBV28 with TRBJ1-5, with unresolved D. The germline V gene has CDR1 MDHEN and CDR2 SYDVKM. The CDR3 has 15 amino acids. V lost 3 bases to trimming and J lost 0 bases, with 9 bases between them. The CDR3 loop is CASSFGGYSNQPQHF. The CDR3 nucleotides read TGTGCCAGCAGTTTTGGAGGATATAGCAATCAGCCCCAGCATTTT. The whole variable domain, remainder taken from reference TRBV28 and TRBJ1-5, is DVKVTQSSRYLVKRTGEKVFLECVQDMDHENMFWYRQDPGLGLRLIYFSYDVKMKEKGDIPEGYSVSREKKERFSLILESASTNQTSMYLCASSFGGYSNQPQHFGDGTRLSIL.

This chain connects TRBV5-8 to TRBJ1-4; D gene uncertain. With 7 bases removed from V and 7 bases from J, the gap between germline ends came to 17 bases. The CDR3 extends over 14 amino acids. Germline V gene lookup returns CDR1 SGHTS and CDR2 YDEGEE. CDR3 coding DNA: TGTGCCAGCCGTCGGATGGAGCGACGTGAAAAACTGTTTTTT. This encodes CASRRMERREKLFF.